This TCR beta chain comes out of a study of shared clonotypes between healthy human individuals. Study-level findings and limits: Lower generation probabilities were found for non-shared clonotypes than for those shared by all four donors. The naive CD4 repertoires of a few donors were compared, and roughly 5.1% of clonotypes were shared.

An assay was performed, and its level was deep. Using immunoSEQ multiplex PCR, the repertoire was profiled, and TCRdb retains in-frame clones only, with some absent. This sample has approximately 530,000 clones, with approximately 95% found just once. It was into CD45RA+ naive and CD45RA-negative memory subsets that the CD4+ cells were split. Germline CDR1 is SGHAT and CDR2 is FQNNGV. The CDR3 length is 13 residues. V lost 4 bases and J lost 3; bases outside the gene matches: 2. On this clone: The antigen remains unidentified.

The J gene is TRBJ1-2, the V gene TRBV11-2; TRBD1 aligns across 7 bases. The receptor comes from a woman under 40 in good health. Material for sequencing was naive CD4+ T cells sorted from blood. The subset: CD45RA+ positively selected. The CDR3 DNA is TGTGCCAGCAGCTCTCAGGGGGACTATGGCTACACCTTC. The encoded protein is CASSSQGDYGYTF.